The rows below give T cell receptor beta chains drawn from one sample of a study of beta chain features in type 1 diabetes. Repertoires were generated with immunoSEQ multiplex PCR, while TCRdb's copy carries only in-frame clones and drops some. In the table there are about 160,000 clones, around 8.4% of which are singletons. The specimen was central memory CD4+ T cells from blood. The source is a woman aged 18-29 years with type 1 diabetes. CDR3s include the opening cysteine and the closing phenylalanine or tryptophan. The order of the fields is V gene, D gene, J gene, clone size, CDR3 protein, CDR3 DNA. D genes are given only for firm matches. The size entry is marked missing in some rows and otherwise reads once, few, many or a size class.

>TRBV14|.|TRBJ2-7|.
CASSPALHAYEQYF
TGTGCCAGCAGCCCTGCGCTGCACGCCTACGAGCAGTACTTC
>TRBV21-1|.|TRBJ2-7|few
CASSSHGPGLASYEQYF
TGTGCCAGCAGCTCCCATGGACCGGGACTAGCCTCCTACGAGCAGTACTTC
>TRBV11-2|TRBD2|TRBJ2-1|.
CASSLEGLAPYEQFF
TGTGCCAGCAGCTTAGAAGGACTAGCCCCCTATGAGCAGTTCTTC
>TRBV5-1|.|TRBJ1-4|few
CASSLVARAGSTNEKLFF
TGCGCCAGCAGCTTGGTCGCAAGGGCAGGGTCAACTAATGAAAAACTGTTTTTT
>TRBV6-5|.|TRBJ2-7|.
CASSYGQTTYEQYF
TGTGCCAGCAGTTACGGGCAGACAACTTACGAGCAGTACTTC
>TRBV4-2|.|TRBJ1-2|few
CASSPGLGNLDGYTF
TGTGCCAGCAGCCCGGGATTGGGGAATTTGGATGGCTACACCTTC
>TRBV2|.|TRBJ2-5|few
CASTHRGGQETQYF
TGTGCCAGCACCCACCGAGGCGGCCAAGAGACCCAGTACTTC
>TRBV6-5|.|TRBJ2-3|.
CASSYAAVSTDTQYF
TGTGCCAGCAGTTATGCGGCGGTGAGCACAGATACGCAGTATTTT
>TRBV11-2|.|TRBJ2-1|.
CASSLGPGTLNEQFF
TGTGCCAGCAGCTTAGGCCCCGGGACTCTTAATGAGCAGTTCTTC
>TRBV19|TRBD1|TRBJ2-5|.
CASSAYRGRETQYF
TGTGCCAGTAGTGCCTACAGGGGGCGGGAGACCCAGTACTTC
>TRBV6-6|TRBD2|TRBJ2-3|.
CASSQLAGGGYTQYF
TGTGCCAGCAGTCAACTAGCGGGGGGCGGATATACGCAGTATTTT
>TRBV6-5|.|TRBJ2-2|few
CASSYWRSNTGELFF
TGTGCCAGCAGTTACTGGCGGTCGAACACCGGGGAGCTGTTTTTT
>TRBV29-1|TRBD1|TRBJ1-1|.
CSGGQLNTEAFF
TGCAGCGGGGGACAGCTGAACACTGAAGCTTTCTTT
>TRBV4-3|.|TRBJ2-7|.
CASSPEQGRYRYF
TGCGCCAGCAGCCCGGAGCAGGGCCGGTATCGGTACTTC
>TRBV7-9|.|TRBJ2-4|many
CASSFDKDIQYF
TGTGCCAGCAGCTTCGACAAGGACATTCAGTACTTC
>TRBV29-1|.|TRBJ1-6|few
CSVRGDGVGSPLHF
TGCAGCGTACGGGGGGACGGCGTAGGGTCACCCCTCCACTTT
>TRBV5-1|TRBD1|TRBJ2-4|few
CASSLDRDKNIQYF
TGCGCCAGCAGCCTGGACAGGGACAAAAACATTCAGTACTTC
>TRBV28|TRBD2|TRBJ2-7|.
CASYDPSGSSYEQYF
TGTGCCAGCTACGACCCTAGCGGGAGCTCCTACGAGCAGTACTTC
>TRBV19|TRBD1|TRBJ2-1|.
CASTDRVNEQFF
TGTGCCAGTACGGACAGGGTCAATGAGCAGTTCTTC
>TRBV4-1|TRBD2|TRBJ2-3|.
CASSGRLAGVSMSTDTQYF
TGCGCCAGCAGCGGGAGACTAGCGGGAGTCTCGATGAGCACAGATACGCAGTATTTT
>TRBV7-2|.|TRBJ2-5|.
CASSSASVIETQYF
TGTGCCAGCAGCTCCGCCTCGGTAATAGAGACCCAGTACTTC
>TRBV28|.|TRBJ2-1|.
CASSRPTSFREQFF
TGTGCCAGCAGTCGACCCACTAGTTTCCGCGAGCAGTTCTTC
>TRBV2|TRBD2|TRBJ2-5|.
CASLAEETQYF
TGTGCCAGCCTAGCGGAAGAAACCCAGTACTTC
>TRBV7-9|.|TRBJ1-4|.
CASSLRATNEKLFF
TGTGCCAGCAGCTTACGCGCAACTAATGAAAAACTGTTTTTT
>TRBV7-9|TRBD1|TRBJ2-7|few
CASSTGTGDYEQYF
TGTGCCAGCAGCACGGGGACAGGAGATTACGAGCAGTACTTC
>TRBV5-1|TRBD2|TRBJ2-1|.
CASSPGGGNEQFF
TGCGCCAGCAGCCCGGGGGGGGGTAATGAGCAGTTCTTC
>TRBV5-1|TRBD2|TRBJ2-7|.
CASSLEIAGSYEQYF
TGCGCCAGCAGCTTGGAAATAGCGGGCTCGTACGAGCAGTACTTC
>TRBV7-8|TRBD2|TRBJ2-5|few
CASGPNSGSGQETQYF
TGTGCCAGCGGACCGAATAGCGGGAGTGGGCAAGAGACCCAGTACTTC
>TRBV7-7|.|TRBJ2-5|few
CASSLAEVGETQYF
TGTGCTAGCAGCTTGGCGGAGGTAGGGGAGACCCAGTACTTC
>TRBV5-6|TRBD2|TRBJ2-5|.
CASSFGRGYQETQYF
TGTGCCAGCAGCTTTGGGCGGGGGTATCAAGAGACCCAGTACTTC
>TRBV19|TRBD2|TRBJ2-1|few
CASARTSGSSYNEQFF
TGTGCCAGTGCCCGGACTAGCGGAAGCTCCTACAATGAGCAGTTCTTC
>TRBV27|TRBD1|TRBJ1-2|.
CASAPGTGNIGGYTF
TGTGCCAGCGCTCCCGGGACAGGGAATATTGGTGGCTACACCTTC
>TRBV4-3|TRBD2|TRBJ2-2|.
CASSQDGLGNTGELFF
TGCGCCAGCAGCCAAGATGGACTAGGGAACACCGGGGAGCTGTTTTTT
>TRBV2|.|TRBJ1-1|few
CASHRAGDTEAFF
TGTGCCAGTCACAGGGCAGGCGACACTGAAGCTTTCTTT
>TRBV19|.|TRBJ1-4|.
CASRHQYNEKLFF
TGTGCCAGTAGGCATCAGTATAATGAAAAACTGTTTTTT
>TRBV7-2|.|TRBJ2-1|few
CASIPRGFTEQFF
TGTGCCAGCATCCCAAGGGGGTTTACGGAGCAGTTCTTC
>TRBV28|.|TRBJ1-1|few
CASQPGHMRTEAFF
TGTGCCAGTCAGCCGGGACATATGAGGACTGAAGCTTTCTTT
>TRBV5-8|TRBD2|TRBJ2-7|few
CASSQTSGIHEQYF
TGTGCCAGCAGCCAAACTAGCGGGATCCACGAGCAGTACTTC
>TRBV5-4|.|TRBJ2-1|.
CASSLGGQAGAEQFF
TGTGCCAGCAGCTTGGGGGGGCAGGCAGGGGCCGAGCAGTTCTTC
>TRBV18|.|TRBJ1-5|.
CASSPRQASNSNQPQHF
TGTGCCAGCTCACCGCGACAGGCTTCTAATAGCAATCAGCCCCAGCATTTT